This T cell receptor beta chain was retrieved from a study of blood T cell repertoires in COVID-19. Across the whole study: Acute and convalescent COVID-19 samples came from the United States, Italy and Spain.

Produced via immunoSEQ multiplex PCR; TCRdb's table is partial and in-frame only. Counted here are about 130,000 clones, 80% to 90% occurring once; the ten biggest clones make up around 13%. After removal of 4 bases from V and 7 bases from J, the junction contained 7 bases not matched to a gene. Germline V gene sequence: CDR1 SGDLS, CDR2 YYNGEE. This CDR3 contains 15 residues. The sequence was collected from a human donor in a cohort sampled during active COVID-19. The chain carries TRBV9 and TRBJ1-4, with TRBD1 matching over 10 bases. Sequencing was carried out using peripheral blood. CDR3 sequence: CASSTRTGGSEKLFF. Here the CDR3 DNA reads TGTGCCAGCAGCACCAGGACAGGGGGGAGTGAAAAACTGTTTTTT. The full variable domain, with the rest looked up from reference TRBV9 and TRBJ1-4, is DSGVTQTPKHLITATGQRVTLRCSPRSGDLSVYWYQQSLDQGLQFLIQYYNGEERAKGNILERFSAQQFPDLHSELNLSSLELGDSALYFCASSTRTGGSEKLFFGSGTQLSVL.